This T cell receptor beta chain was obtained from a study of breast tumors, draining lymph nodes, adjacent tissues. This CDR3 has 17 residues. V gave up 0 bases and J gave up 4 bases; unmatched junction bases: 11. The germline V gene encodes CDR1 SGDLS and CDR2 YYNGEE. TCRdb processed the multiplex PCR reads anew with MiXCR; each CDR3 protein has one entry. The table has about 25,000 distinct CDR3 sequences, approximately 20% seen once; the top ten hold approximately 13%. This clonotype appeared many times. The antigen is undetermined. General study points: Tumor TCR diversity was below lymph nodes but above nontumor tissue. Luminal-like breast cancer showed significantly higher tumor–nontumor repertoire similarity than basal-like. That most tumor T cells come from lymph nodes remained unproven.

The chain links TRBV9 to TRBJ2-3; TRBD2 aligns across 7 bases. The specimen sequenced was breast tumor tissue. This TCR came from a female donor with breast cancer. Some clones in this sample may be carry-over from other donors' samples. The CDR3 sequence is CASSVALLAGVPDTQYF. The DNA for the CDR3 is TGTGCCAGCAGCGTAGCCCTTCTCGCGGGAGTCCCAGATACGCAGTATTTT.